One T cell receptor (beta chain) is described in this entry. Germline V gene lookup returns CDR1 SGHAT and CDR2 FQNNGV. Deletions cut 5 bases from V and 1 base from J, with 14 bases between. The CDR3 has 15 residues. The data were produced by immunoSEQ multiplex PCR, yet TCRdb's version contains in-frame clones alone and is incomplete. Among 80,000 to 100,000 clones, approximately 90% were seen once, and the ten largest hold 3%. This record comes from a study of blood T cell repertoires in COVID-19. Turning to the study itself: Sites across the United States, Italy and Spain contributed samples from acute and convalescent COVID-19.

The genes are TRBV11-2 and TRBJ1-2; D unresolved. The source material was peripheral blood. This receptor was identified in a woman between 50 and 59 years old with active or convalescent COVID-19. CDR3: CASSIGPAGNYGYTF. CDR3 DNA: TGTGCCAGCAGCATCGGCCCGGCGGGTAACTATGGCTACACCTTC.